This T cell receptor (beta chain) is from a study of response to subunit inactivated influenza vaccine. General study findings and limits: A suggestion made by the authors is that each seasonal influenza vaccination recruits few new T cells.

Concerning this clonotype: Its antigen remains unknown.

MiXCR was run by TCRdb on the RT-PCR reads, yielding one entry per CDR3 protein. The sample comprises 710,000 or so distinct CDR3 sequences, around 14% of which are singletons, and 11% rests with the top ten. Unmatched junction bases numbered 10, after V lost 5 bases and J lost 6 bases. Germline values: CDR1 MNHEY, CDR2 SMNVEV (reference sequence). The CDR3 extends over 15 amino acids. Sequencing used PBMCs from blood, obtained approximately 12 days after vaccination. This receptor was obtained from a middle-aged man who received an inactivated influenza vaccine. The gene calls are TRBV27 and TRBJ2-3, with TRBD2 matching over 8 bases. The CDR3 protein is CASSPRAGVTDTQYF. The CDR3 nucleotides read TGTGCCAGCAGTCCTCGAGCGGGAGTGACGGATACGCAGTATTTT.